Sequencing of this TCR beta chain was carried out in a study of T cells in Graves' hyperthyroidism and ophthalmopathy. Across the whole study: Peripheral blood samples were taken at initial diagnosis, prior to any treatment. The study, taken as a whole, reports: Progression to ophthalmopathy was predicted a median of about 6.6 months early. Within blood appeared most thyroid clonotypes that had expanded above 0.001.

This clonotype was detected many times. Its antigen is unknown. RNA transcripts gave rise to amplified TCR beta CDR3 regions. In the first-round RT-PCR of the TCR CDR3, the HTBI primer set was used. TCRdb re-called the multiplex PCR reads through MiXCR, storing one row per CDR3 protein. The profile shows around 620,000 distinct CDR3 sequences, 11% to 15% of them singletons. Trimming left V 4 bases short and J 7 bases short, with 10 bases between. CDR3 length equals 12 residues. Germline values: CDR1 SNHLY, CDR2 FYNNEI. This chain connects TRBV2 to TRBJ1-1; no clear D gene. This clonotype originated in a young woman with Graves' ophthalmopathy. The sample consisted of blood. The CDR3 nucleotides are TGTGCCAGCAGTGTACAAGGACTTGAAGCTTTCTTT. This translates into CASSVQGLEAFF. Full variable domain (outside the CDR3, taken from reference TRBV2 and TRBJ1-1): EPEVTQTPSHQVTQMGQEVILRCVPISNHLYFYWYRQILGQKVEFLVSFYNNEISEKSEIFDDQFSVERPDGSNFTLKIRSTKLEDSAMYFCASSVQGLEAFFGQGTRLTVV.